The next 3 T cell receptor beta chains were all read from a single sample in a study of CD8+CD57+ T cells in acquired aplastic anemia. For sequencing, patients were chosen who had shown expansion of CD8+CD57+ cells by flow cytometry. TCR beta VDJ and CDR3 were profiled, and genomic DNA was the template. TCRdb re-called the reads through MiXCR, storing one row per CDR3 protein. The table includes 75,000 to 80,000 distinct CDR3 sequences, about 70% detected once. The sequencing input was sorted CD4+, CD8+, or CD8+CD57+ T cells (not recorded which) from PBMCs. These receptors were collected from a human donor with aplastic anemia.

V usage is TRBV25-1 and J usage is TRBJ1-1; D gene ambiguous. The length of the CDR3 is 14 residues. Per germline, CDR1 MGHDK and CDR2 SYGVNS. V lost 3 bases and J 6 bases, leaving 14 bases between the germline ends. CDR3 DNA sequence: TGTGCCAGCAGTGACAGAAGACTGAGGGCTGAAGCTTTCTTT. Its translation is CASSDRRLRAEAFF.

This clonotype was seen many times. The chain carries TRBV6-1 and TRBJ2-2; D is uncertain. Trimming pared 6 bases from V and 6 bases from J, leaving 11 bases between. The germline CDR1 and CDR2 sequences are MNHNS and SASEGT. The length of the CDR3 is 13 residues. This CDR3 is CASSPFAAGELFF. The CDR3 DNA reads as TGTGCCAGCAGCCCTTTTGCCGCCGGGGAGCTGTTTTTT.

The chain employs TRBV15 and TRBJ1-2; D unresolved. The germline CDR1 and CDR2 sequences are LNHNV and YYDKDF (reference sequence). The CDR3 consists of 13 residues. Trimming took off 5 bases at V and 2 bases at J, with 9 bases between the two ends. CDR3 in DNA: TGTGCCACCAGCCGTGACACGAACTATGGCTACACCTTC. Encoded protein: CATSRDTNYGYTF.